The rows below give T cell receptor beta chains drawn from one sample of a study of early T cells in non-severe SARS-CoV-2 infection. TCRdb re-derived calls from the 5' RACE reads in MiXCR, one entry per CDR3 protein. This sample has over 60,000 distinct CDR3 sequences, with approximately 11% found just once. The source material was whole blood, sampled at baseline. The source of these receptors is an adult who was a healthcare worker with PCR-confirmed SARS-CoV-2 infection or an uninfected control (not recorded which). Both conserved end residues are part of each CDR3. Each record gives: J gene, V gene, CDR3 protein.

j_call: TRBJ2-3
v_call: TRBV6-5
cdr3_aa: CASSTRTDTQYF

j_call: TRBJ2-5
v_call: TRBV6-6
cdr3_aa: CASSLEEETQYF

j_call: TRBJ1-6
v_call: TRBV10-3
cdr3_aa: CAISGGFNSPLHF

j_call: TRBJ2-7
v_call: TRBV5-6
cdr3_aa: CASSLNLDSYEQYF

j_call: TRBJ2-4
v_call: TRBV6-2/TRBV6-3
cdr3_aa: CASTSSGLENIQYF

j_call: TRBJ2-1
v_call: TRBV10-1
cdr3_aa: CASSEGGQDNEQFF

j_call: TRBJ2-5
v_call: TRBV29-1
cdr3_aa: CSVEDWGVGETQYF

j_call: TRBJ1-2
v_call: TRBV10-2
cdr3_aa: CASRQGTNYGYTF

j_call: TRBJ2-7
v_call: TRBV18
cdr3_aa: CASSPPAPGCSYEQYF

j_call: TRBJ2-5
v_call: TRBV20-1
cdr3_aa: CTLGDRETQYF

j_call: TRBJ2-1
v_call: TRBV15
cdr3_aa: CATSTGAGSYNEQFF

j_call: TRBJ2-5
v_call: TRBV7-2
cdr3_aa: CASSPRLAGETQYF

j_call: TRBJ2-1
v_call: TRBV6-1
cdr3_aa: CASSATGTAYNEQFF

j_call: TRBJ2-3
v_call: TRBV21-1
cdr3_aa: CASSKAQRGGRDTQYF

j_call: TRBJ1-2
v_call: TRBV11-2
cdr3_aa: CASSLRALPGGYTF

j_call: TRBJ2-3
v_call: TRBV5-4
cdr3_aa: CASSLEFRNRVGDTQYF

j_call: TRBJ1-4
v_call: TRBV18
cdr3_aa: CASSPLAGQGHEKLFF

j_call: TRBJ1-4
v_call: TRBV5-1
cdr3_aa: CASSFRGEEKLFF

j_call: TRBJ1-1
v_call: TRBV2
cdr3_aa: CASNLNSAPAPAPNTEAFF

j_call: TRBJ2-7
v_call: TRBV2
cdr3_aa: CASSERQGASYEQYF

j_call: TRBJ2-5
v_call: TRBV6-6
cdr3_aa: CASSSAQWTRGQETQYF

j_call: TRBJ2-1
v_call: TRBV12-3/TRBV12-4
cdr3_aa: CASSNFNRYNEQFF

j_call: TRBJ1-5
v_call: TRBV6-2/TRBV6-3
cdr3_aa: CASSYPTGQGAIGNQPQHF

j_call: TRBJ1-4
v_call: TRBV30
cdr3_aa: CAWMNRDNEKLFF

j_call: TRBJ2-5
v_call: TRBV7-6
cdr3_aa: CASTLGPGGGETQYF

j_call: TRBJ2-3
v_call: TRBV6-5
cdr3_aa: CASSSRVQRGAFADTQYF

j_call: TRBJ2-3
v_call: TRBV7-2
cdr3_aa: CATKPGLAGSDTQYF

j_call: TRBJ2-3
v_call: TRBV7-8
cdr3_aa: CASSQHSQGPDTQYF

j_call: TRBJ1-6
v_call: TRBV10-1
cdr3_aa: CASSENRGTNSPLHF

j_call: TRBJ2-7
v_call: TRBV6-6
cdr3_aa: CASSYPTGESIEQYF

j_call: TRBJ2-7
v_call: TRBV11-2
cdr3_aa: CASSSLRPISYEQYF

j_call: TRBJ2-1
v_call: TRBV4-3
cdr3_aa: CASSEDTRYNEQFF

j_call: TRBJ2-1
v_call: TRBV3-1
cdr3_aa: CASSQVETGLYNEQFF

j_call: TRBJ1-2
v_call: TRBV20-1
cdr3_aa: CSARAGVNYGYTF

j_call: TRBJ2-2
v_call: TRBV7-6
cdr3_aa: CASSLVVGGPDTGELFF

j_call: TRBJ1-1
v_call: TRBV30
cdr3_aa: CAWSRRVDTEAFF

j_call: TRBJ2-5
v_call: TRBV11-2
cdr3_aa: CASSSGTLKETQYF

j_call: TRBJ2-1
v_call: TRBV12-3/TRBV12-4
cdr3_aa: CASSLGSGTLNEQFF

j_call: TRBJ2-5
v_call: TRBV11-2
cdr3_aa: CASSLVWVGTSGQETQYF

j_call: TRBJ2-3
v_call: TRBV6-2/TRBV6-3
cdr3_aa: CASSYPLTGSDTDTQYF

j_call: TRBJ2-1
v_call: TRBV5-4
cdr3_aa: CASSLRPRNNEQFF

j_call: TRBJ2-5
v_call: TRBV4-2
cdr3_aa: CASSRTRQETQYF

j_call: TRBJ2-6
v_call: TRBV12-3/TRBV12-4
cdr3_aa: CASSPRGTGLLSGANVLTF

j_call: TRBJ2-3
v_call: TRBV24-1
cdr3_aa: CATSVGETGTDTQYF

j_call: TRBJ2-7
v_call: TRBV20-1
cdr3_aa: CSASPSGHSYEQYF

j_call: TRBJ2-3
v_call: TRBV5-1
cdr3_aa: CASSEPQGAPGPTDTQYF

j_call: TRBJ2-5
v_call: TRBV5-6
cdr3_aa: CASSLAAGLRETQYF

j_call: TRBJ2-1
v_call: TRBV11-1
cdr3_aa: CASSQAGRLYNEQFF

j_call: TRBJ2-1
v_call: TRBV5-5
cdr3_aa: CASSLSGSSYNEQFF

j_call: TRBJ2-7
v_call: TRBV5-6
cdr3_aa: CASSLGRIAGYEQYF

j_call: TRBJ2-3
v_call: TRBV20-1
cdr3_aa: CSASRTIARDTQYF

j_call: TRBJ1-2
v_call: TRBV12-3/TRBV12-4
cdr3_aa: CASSETGGSHGYTF

j_call: TRBJ1-1
v_call: TRBV29-1
cdr3_aa: CSEKAANTEAFF

j_call: TRBJ2-7
v_call: TRBV6-6
cdr3_aa: CASKRDGYEQYF

j_call: TRBJ1-6
v_call: TRBV11-2
cdr3_aa: CASSLGPAWNSPLHF

j_call: TRBJ1-5
v_call: TRBV24-1
cdr3_aa: CATSEVQGAVEQPQHF

j_call: TRBJ2-5
v_call: TRBV11-2
cdr3_aa: CASSGGGGPQETQYF

j_call: TRBJ2-1
v_call: TRBV7-9
cdr3_aa: CASTLPIGNEQFF

j_call: TRBJ1-5
v_call: TRBV7-3
cdr3_aa: CASSPQQKRENQPQHF